This T cell receptor (beta chain) was identified during a study of molecular identifiers for immune sequencing clone quantification. Trimming removed 7 bases at V and 1 base at J, with 21 bases between. CDR1 SGHTS and CDR2 YDEGEE come from the germline V gene. CDR3 length equals 17 residues. Listed TCR primers and previously described methods were used for bulk TCR libraries. One entry per CDR3 protein, called by TCRdb with MiXCR from the PCR reads. The sample includes 460,000 or so distinct CDR3 sequences, roughly 26% of them seen just once. The chain carries TRBV5-8 and TRBJ2-1; the D gene is possibly TRBD2 (5 bases). The TCR originated in a human donor in good health. Some libraries in this study had Jurkat cell RNA spiked in. The sample taken for sequencing was naive CD8+ T cells from blood, with Jurkat cell RNA spiked in. Stated subset: FACS-sorted CD8+CD4-CCR7+CD45RA+ naive T cells. The CDR3 bases are TGTGCCAGCTCTTCCTCGCCTTCCCGAGGGTCCTACAATGAGCAGTTCTTC. Translating gives CASSSSPSRGSYNEQFF. The full variable domain, with the rest looked up from reference TRBV5-8 and TRBJ2-1, is EAGVTQSPTHLIKTRGQQATLRCSPISGHTSVYWYQQALGLGLQFLLWYDEGEERNRGNFPPRFSGRQFPNYSSELNVNALELEDSALYLCASSSSPSRGSYNEQFFGPGTRLTVL.